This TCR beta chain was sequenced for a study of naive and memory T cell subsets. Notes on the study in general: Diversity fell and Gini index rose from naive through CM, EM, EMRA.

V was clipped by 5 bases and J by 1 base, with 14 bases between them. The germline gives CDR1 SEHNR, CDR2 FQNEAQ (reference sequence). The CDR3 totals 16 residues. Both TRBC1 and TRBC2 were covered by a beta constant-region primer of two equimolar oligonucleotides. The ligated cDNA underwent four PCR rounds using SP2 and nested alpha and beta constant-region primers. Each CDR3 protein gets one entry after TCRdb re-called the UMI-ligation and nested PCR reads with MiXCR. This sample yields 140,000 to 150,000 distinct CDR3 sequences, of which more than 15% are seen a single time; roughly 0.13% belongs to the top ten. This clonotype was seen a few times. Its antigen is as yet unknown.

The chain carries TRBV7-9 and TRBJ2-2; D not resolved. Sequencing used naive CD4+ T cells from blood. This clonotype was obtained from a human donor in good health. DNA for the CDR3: TGTGCCAGCAGCCCAAAGGATAGGCAGAACACCGGGGAGCTGTTTTTT. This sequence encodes CASSPKDRQNTGELFF.